This TCR beta chain was obtained from a study of CD8+CD57+ T cells in acquired aplastic anemia. Genomic DNA templated the TCR beta VDJ and CDR3 profiling. TCRdb ran MiXCR on the reads and lists one entry per CDR3 protein. Of about 270,000 distinct CDR3 sequences listed, roughly 82% are singletons. Notes on this clonotype: A junction end diverges from the germline sequence, so it may reflect a read error.

Patients picked for sequencing had shown CD8+CD57+ cell expansion detected by flow cytometry. The germline CDR1 and CDR2 sequences are SEHNR and FQNEAQ (reference sequence). The CDR3 runs 13 residues. The chain has TRBV7-9 and TRBJ2-1; D gene unclear. The sequenced sample consisted of sorted CD4+, CD8+, or CD8+CD57+ T cells (not recorded which) from PBMCs. The receptor was derived from a human donor with aplastic anemia. The CDR3 sequence: CASSLVRFSEKVF. CDR3 nucleotides: TGTGCCAGCAGCTTAGTTAGGTTCAGTGAGAAGGTCTTC.